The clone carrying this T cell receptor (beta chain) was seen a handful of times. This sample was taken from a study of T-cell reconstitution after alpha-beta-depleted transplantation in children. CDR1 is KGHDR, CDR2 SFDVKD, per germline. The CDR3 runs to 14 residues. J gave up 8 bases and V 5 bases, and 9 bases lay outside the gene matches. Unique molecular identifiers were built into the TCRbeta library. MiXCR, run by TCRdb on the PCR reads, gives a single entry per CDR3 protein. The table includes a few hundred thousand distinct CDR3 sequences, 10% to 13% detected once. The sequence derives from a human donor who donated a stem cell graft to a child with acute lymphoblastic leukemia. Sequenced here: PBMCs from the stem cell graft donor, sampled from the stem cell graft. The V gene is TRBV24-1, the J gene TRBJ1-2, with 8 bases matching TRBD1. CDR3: CATSARDRREGYTF. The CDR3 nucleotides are TGTGCCACCAGTGCCCGGGACAGGCGAGAGGGCTACACCTTC.